This is a list of T cell receptor beta chains from one sample in a study of blood T cell repertoires in COVID-19. The table came from immunoSEQ multiplex PCR; TCRdb's copy has only in-frame clones and leaves some out. The sample has roughly 190,000 clones, around 87% seen once; the top ten hold approximately 2.1%. The sample taken for sequencing was PBMCs or T cells enriched from blood (not recorded which). These receptors were collected from a woman aged 25 to 39 who had recovered from COVID-19. Each CDR3 is given with its conserved first and last residue. Fields, in order: clone size, J gene, CDR3 length, V gene, D gene, CDR3 DNA, CDR3 protein. The D gene is left open where the match is weak. The size field is filled for only some rows; it gives once, few, many or a size class.

few | TRBJ1-1 | 13 | TRBV7-2 | - | TGTGCCAGCAGCGGTCGTCTCCAGGCGGAAGCTTTCTTT | CASSGRLQAEAFF
once | TRBJ1-2 | 15 | TRBV12-5 | - | TGTGCTAGTGGTTTGGCGAGGGGGGGTAACTATGGCTACACCTTC | CASGLARGGNYGYTF
- | TRBJ1-1 | 14 | TRBV5-1 | - | TGCGCCAGCAGCTCTCAACTCCGGAACACTGAAGCTTTCTTT | CASSSQLRNTEAFF
- | TRBJ1-2 | 16 | TRBV6-2/TRBV6-3 | - | TGTGCCAGCAGTTACGGCCGGGAGACAGCTAACTATGGCTACACCTTC | CASSYGRETANYGYTF
- | TRBJ1-3 | 16 | TRBV7-8 | TRBD1 | TGTGCCAGCAGCTTGACAGGGTTTAGCTCTGGAAACACCATATATTTT | CASSLTGFSSGNTIYF
- | TRBJ1-2 | 15 | TRBV4-3 | TRBD1 | TGCGCCAGCAGCGGGGGGACAGGGGTTAACTATGGCTACACCTTC | CASSGGTGVNYGYTF
few | TRBJ2-5 | 14 | TRBV2 | TRBD2 | TGTGCCAGCGTTGCTAGCGGATTACAAGAGACCCAGTACTTC | CASVASGLQETQYF
- | TRBJ2-7 | 17 | TRBV5-4 | TRBD2 | TGTGCCAGCAGCACCGGGACTAGCGGGAGTATTGTCTACGAGCAGTACTTC | CASSTGTSGSIVYEQYF
- | TRBJ2-1 | 15 | TRBV7-3 | - | TGTGCCAGCAGCCATGGGGGGACCCAGAACAATGAGCAGTTCTTC | CASSHGGTQNNEQFF
- | TRBJ2-7 | 13 | TRBV2 | - | TGTGCCAGCAGTGCCAGACAGTTCCACGAGCAGTACTTC | CASSARQFHEQYF
- | TRBJ2-1 | 12 | TRBV20-1 | TRBD2 | TGCAGTGCTAGTGGGAGGGGCCGGGAGCAGTTCTTC | CSASGRGREQFF
- | TRBJ1-6 | 16 | TRBV18 | TRBD1 | TGTGCCAGCTCACTCCAGCCGGGACAGGGTAATTCACCCCTCCACTTT | CASSLQPGQGNSPLHF
- | TRBJ1-1 | 15 | TRBV7-9 | TRBD1 | TGTGCCAGCACCCCCCGAGGGGGCGGGAACACTGAAGCTTTCTTT | CASTPRGGGNTEAFF
- | TRBJ1-5 | 14 | TRBV4-1 | TRBD1 | TGCGCCAGCAGCCTGGGACAGGGAAAGCAGCCCCAGCATTTT | CASSLGQGKQPQHF
- | TRBJ2-3 | 16 | TRBV6-5 | TRBD1 | TGTGCCAGCAGTTCCTCTAAGACAGGGGACACAGATACGCAGTATTTT | CASSSSKTGDTDTQYF
- | TRBJ1-2 | 12 | TRBV29-1 | - | TGCAGCGTTCCCGACACCTTCTATGGCTACACCTTC | CSVPDTFYGYTF
- | TRBJ1-1 | 14 | TRBV2 | - | TGTGCCAGCAGTGTTGACGGGGATGATACTGAAGCTTTCTTT | CASSVDGDDTEAFF
- | TRBJ2-1 | 14 | TRBV4-2 | TRBD2 | TGTGCCAGCAGCCAAGGTGGGACTAGCGATGAGCAGTTCTTC | CASSQGGTSDEQFF
- | TRBJ2-1 | 15 | TRBV5-4 | TRBD2 | TGTGCCAGCAGCTTGCGGAGCGGGGCTTACAATGAGCAGTTCTTC | CASSLRSGAYNEQFF
- | TRBJ2-3 | 21 | TRBV18 | TRBD2 | TGTGCCAGCTCACCAATTCCCACCTCCGGGACTAGCGGGAGTGGGGCAGATACGCAGTATTTT | CASSPIPTSGTSGSGADTQYF
- | TRBJ2-7 | 14 | TRBV7-2 | TRBD1 | TGTGCCAGCAGCCTCCCGACAGGGGGGTACGAGCAGTACTTC | CASSLPTGGYEQYF
once | TRBJ2-5 | 14 | TRBV7-9 | TRBD1 | TGTGCCAGCAGCCCGACAGGGGGCGAGGAGACCCAGTACTTC | CASSPTGGEETQYF
- | TRBJ1-2 | 14 | TRBV27 | TRBD1 | TGTGCCAGCAGTTTGGGGGACAGGAGGTATGGCTACACCTTC | CASSLGDRRYGYTF
- | TRBJ1-1 | 15 | TRBV28 | - | TGTGCCAGCAGCCCCGCACAGGGCATGAACACTGAAGCTTTCTTT | CASSPAQGMNTEAFF
- | TRBJ1-2 | 15 | TRBV4-3 | TRBD1 | TGCGCCAGCAGCCAAGTGAGGACAGGGAAAGGAGGCTACACCTTC | CASSQVRTGKGGYTF
- | TRBJ2-7 | 14 | TRBV10-1 | TRBD1 | TGCGCCAGCAGTGTGGACAGGCCTACATACGAGCAGTACTTC | CASSVDRPTYEQYF
- | TRBJ2-7 | 12 | TRBV29-1 | - | TGCAGCGTACGAGACGGAGCTTCCGAGCAGTACTTC | CSVRDGASEQYF
- | TRBJ1-2 | 14 | TRBV5-6 | - | TGTGCCAGCAGCTTACCACAGGGAAGCGGAGGCTACACCTTC | CASSLPQGSGGYTF
- | TRBJ2-5 | 14 | TRBV5-6 | TRBD2 | TGTGCCAGCAGCTTGGACGGGAGGGGGGAGACCCAGTACTTC | CASSLDGRGETQYF
- | TRBJ1-2 | 15 | TRBV24-1 | TRBD1 | TGTGCCACCAGTGGAACAGACAGGGGGGCATATGGCTACACCTTC | CATSGTDRGAYGYTF
- | TRBJ2-1 | 15 | TRBV3-1/TRBV3-2 | TRBD2 | TGTGCCAGCAGCCAAGATGGGACTAGCGGGAACAAGCAGTTCTTC | CASSQDGTSGNKQFF
- | TRBJ2-7 | 14 | TRBV6-5 | - | TGTGCCAGCTTCGTGGAGGCCAGACGCTACGAGCAGTACTTC | CASFVEARRYEQYF
few | TRBJ2-1 | 15 | TRBV7-2 | TRBD2 | TGTGCCAGCAGCTTCAGCGGGGGGGCGTCCAATGAGCAGTTCTTC | CASSFSGGASNEQFF
- | TRBJ1-1 | 15 | TRBV7-2 | - | TGTGCCAGCAGCTTAGTACGCGAGAGGAACACTGAAGCTTTCTTT | CASSLVRERNTEAFF
- | TRBJ2-2 | 18 | TRBV5-5 | TRBD2 | TGTGCCAGCAGCAACTCGGGACTAGCGGGGGGGCGAACCGGGGAGCTGTTTTTT | CASSNSGLAGGRTGELFF
once | TRBJ2-6 | 21 | TRBV30 | TRBD1 | TGTGCCTGGAATATAAACCCATGGGGACAGAGAAGCCGCTCTGGGGCCAACGTCCTGACTTTC | CAWNINPWGQRSRSGANVLTF
- | TRBJ1-6 | 14 | TRBV5-8 | - | TGTGCCAGCAGCCCCCACGGAGGCACGCCGGCCCTCCACTTT | CASSPHGGTPALHF
- | TRBJ1-1 | 14 | TRBV6-2/TRBV6-3 | TRBD1 | TGTGCCAGCAGTTACGCAGGGGGGATCACTGAAGCTTTCTTT | CASSYAGGITEAFF
few | TRBJ1-2 | 14 | TRBV14 | TRBD1 | TGTGCCAGCAGCCTTAGGGACAGCTACTATGGCTACACCTTC | CASSLRDSYYGYTF
- | TRBJ2-1 | 14 | TRBV29-1 | TRBD2 | TGCAGCGTTGAAGATCGGGGGGGGAGAGGTGAGCAGTTCTTC | CSVEDRGGRGEQFF
- | TRBJ2-1 | 14 | TRBV9 | - | TGTGCCAGCAGCGTAGGACCAGCGAACGATGAGCAGTTCTTC | CASSVGPANDEQFF
- | TRBJ1-3 | 17 | TRBV19 | TRBD1 | TGTGCCAGCTCCCATGGGACAGGGGATTCCCACCGAAACACCATATATTTT | CASSHGTGDSHRNTIYF
- | TRBJ2-2 | 15 | TRBV7-6 | - | TGTGCCAGCAGCTTAATCCTCAGTGGCACCGGGGAGCTGTTTTTT | CASSLILSGTGELFF
- | TRBJ2-3 | 16 | TRBV7-3 | TRBD2 | TGTGCCAGCAGCCGGACTAGCGGGAGCGGAACAGATACGCAGTATTTT | CASSRTSGSGTDTQYF
once | TRBJ1-4 | 17 | TRBV19 | - | TGTGCCAGTACCCCGTTCGTAGGGGAGGCAACTAATGAAAAACTGTTTTTT | CASTPFVGEATNEKLFF
- | TRBJ2-3 | 14 | TRBV20-1 | TRBD2 | TGCAGTGCTAGTGACGGGAGGAGCACAGATACGCAGTATTTT | CSASDGRSTDTQYF
- | TRBJ2-5 | 17 | TRBV19 | TRBD2 | TGTGCCAGTAGTATAGATCGGGCTAGCGGGAGCCAAGAGACCCAGTACTTC | CASSIDRASGSQETQYF
- | TRBJ2-5 | 15 | TRBV5-1 | TRBD1 | TGCGCCAGCAGCTTGGCGACAGGGTATCAAGAGACCCAGTACTTC | CASSLATGYQETQYF
- | TRBJ2-2 | 15 | TRBV9 | TRBD2 | TGTGCCAGCAGCCCCGTAGCGGGGAACACCGGGGAGCTGTTTTTT | CASSPVAGNTGELFF
- | TRBJ2-3 | 15 | TRBV10-3 | TRBD2 | TGTGCCATCAGTGAGCGCGGGGGAGGCACAGATACGCAGTATTTT | CAISERGGGTDTQYF
- | TRBJ1-5 | 16 | TRBV12-5 | TRBD1 | TGTGCTAGTGGACCCGGACAGGGGGCTTCCGATCAGCCCCAGCATTTT | CASGPGQGASDQPQHF
once | TRBJ1-1 | 16 | TRBV9 | - | TGTGCCAGCAGCGTAGTGCCCGACACTGTGAACACTGAAGCTTTCTTT | CASSVVPDTVNTEAFF
few | TRBJ2-7 | 18 | TRBV7-2 | - | TGTGCCAGCAGCTTAGGAGGGCAGACCCAGATCTTCTCCTACGAGCAGTACTTC | CASSLGGQTQIFSYEQYF
- | TRBJ1-1 | 13 | TRBV6-6 | - | TGTGCCAGCAGTTTCCGGTTGAACACTGAAGCTTTCTTT | CASSFRLNTEAFF
- | TRBJ2-6 | 17 | TRBV19 | TRBD2 | TGTGCCAGTACACCGGGACTAGCAAACTCTGGGGCCAACGTCCTGACTTTC | CASTPGLANSGANVLTF